The clone carrying this T cell receptor beta chain was observed at least ten times. Its specificity is not known. Amplification yielded TCR beta CDR3 regions, with RNA transcripts as the source. First-round RT-PCR with HTBI primers amplified the TCR CDR3 region. TCRdb used MiXCR to reprocess the multiplex PCR reads, holding one entry per CDR3 protein. The sample has a few hundred thousand distinct CDR3 sequences; 13% are singletons. This sample was included in a study of T cells in Graves' hyperthyroidism and ophthalmopathy. Newly diagnosed hyperthyroidism patients aged 18 to 65 years had disease lasting under 2 months. Exclusion followed for patients with uncontrolled infection, other autoimmune disease, pregnancy or lactation. Broader study findings: Blood samples included most of the expanded thyroid clonotypes exceeding 0.001. Separating ophthalmopathy from stable hyperthyroidism was achieved by a 13 V-J model.

The CDR3 is 15 amino acids. The ends lost 7 bases at V and 1 base at J; junction bases unmatched: 7. The chain carries TRBV12-3 or TRBV12-4 and TRBJ1-5, with 7 bases lining up with TRBD1. The receptor was isolated from a man aged 30-40 years with Graves' hyperthyroidism that later progressed to Graves' ophthalmopathy. The sequencing input was blood. The CDR3 coding sequence is TGTGCCAGCATCCAGACAGGGTCCAGCAATCAGCCCCAGCATTTT. Its protein is CASIQTGSSNQPQHF.